The 17 T cell receptor beta chains below come from one sample, sequenced in a study of blood T cell repertoires in COVID-19. The protocol was immunoSEQ multiplex PCR, while the TCRdb copy is restricted to in-frame clones and leaves out a portion. The table includes around 300,000 clones, roughly 89% detected once. Source material: PBMCs or T cells enriched from blood (not recorded which). These receptors were taken from a woman aged 40 to 50 who had recovered from COVID-19.

The chain carries TRBV27 and TRBJ2-1, with 10 bases aligning to TRBD2. This CDR3 contains 15 residues. Germline lookup yields CDR1 MNHEY and CDR2 SMNVEV (reference sequence). Germline trimming cut 8 bases from V and 3 bases from J; bases unmatched to any gene: 7. Here the CDR3 reads CASRGPSGGYNEQFF. CDR3 DNA: TGTGCCAGCCGTGGCCCTAGCGGGGGCTACAATGAGCAGTTCTTC.

V is TRBV19 and J is TRBJ2-3; 11 bases agree with TRBD1. After removal of 7 bases from V and 6 bases from J, the junction contained 9 bases not matched to a gene. CDR1 and CDR2 (germline): LNHDA, SQIVND (reference sequence). This CDR3 comprises 15 residues. The CDR3 sequence is CASTPADRGRDTQYF. The CDR3 DNA reads as TGTGCCAGTACCCCCGCGGACAGGGGGCGCGATACGCAGTATTTT.

The V gene is TRBV7-2, the J gene TRBJ2-4; 7 nucleotides match TRBD1. The CDR3 is 12 residues long. The V gene end was trimmed by 5 bases and the J gene end by 13 bases; junction bases not matched to a gene: 8. Per germline, CDR1 SGHTA and CDR2 FQGNSA. CDR3: CASSQGTERQYF. The CDR3 DNA follows: TGTGCCAGCAGCCAAGGGACAGAGAGACAGTACTTC.

The CDR3 spells CASSVGTSGGFGDNEQFF. For the CDR3, the DNA is TGCGCCAGCAGCGTAGGGACTAGCGGGGGTTTTGGTGACAATGAGCAGTTCTTC. This chain links TRBV4-3 with TRBJ2-1; 14 nucleotides match TRBD2. This CDR3 is built from 18 residues. Germline V gene data show CDR1 as LGHNA and CDR2 as YSLEER. Trimming removed 5 bases from V and 5 bases from J; junction bases left unmatched: 11.

V usage is TRBV6-5 and J usage is TRBJ1-2; D remains ambiguous. Germline V CDR1 and CDR2: MNHEY, SVGAGI. Deletions cut 7 bases from V and 2 bases from J, with 17 bases between. This CDR3 comprises 15 residues. CDR3 region: CASTSGDFGNYGYTF. The DNA of the CDR3 is TGTGCCAGCACCTCCGGAGACTTCGGAAACTATGGCTACACCTTC.

This rearrangement joins TRBV7-9 to TRBJ1-1; 8 positions match TRBD1. The CDR3 length is 13 residues. Unmatched junction bases numbered 9, after V lost 4 bases and J lost 11 bases. Germline V gives CDR1 SEHNR, CDR2 FQNEAQ (reference sequence). The CDR3 is CASSWFSGGSAFF. The CDR3 bases are TGTGCCAGCAGCTGGTTCTCAGGGGGCAGTGCTTTCTTT.

The V gene is TRBV7-9, the J gene TRBJ2-5; D may be TRBD2 (5 bases). V was trimmed by 7 bases and J by 1 base, leaving 10 bases between them. CDR3 length: 13 residues. The germline CDR1 and CDR2 sequences are SEHNR and FQNEAQ (reference sequence). CDR3 residues: CASTSRGQETQYF. Here the CDR3 DNA reads TGTGCCAGCACCTCCCGGGGCCAAGAGACCCAGTACTTC.

The genes are TRBV4-1 and TRBJ2-2; 13 nucleotides match TRBD2. Per the germline V gene, CDR1 is MGHRA and CDR2 is YSYEKL. V lost 4 bases and J lost 3; bases outside the gene matches: 2. The CDR3 consists of 16 residues. The CDR3 bases are TGCGCCAGCAGCCTAACTAGCGGGAGGGACACCGGGGAGCTGTTTTTT. This gives the protein CASSLTSGRDTGELFF.

This chain joins TRBV7-6 and TRBJ2-3, with 11 bases that match TRBD2. The V segment lost 1 base and the J segment 5 bases; nucleotides outside the gene matches: 5. The CDR3 spans 16 residues. Germline loops: CDR1 SGHVS, CDR2 FNYEAQ. The CDR3 is CASSLGASGRLDTQYF. The CDR3 nucleotides read TGTGCCAGCAGCTTAGGTGCTAGCGGGAGGTTAGATACGCAGTATTTT.

The chain uses TRBV7-9 and TRBJ1-5; maybe TRBD1 (6 bases). Germline values: CDR1 SEHNR, CDR2 FQNEAQ (reference sequence). V was shortened by 5 bases and J by 3 bases, with 14 bases between the two germline ends. The CDR3 is made up of 15 amino acids. This CDR3 reads CASSTTDRPNQPQHF. The CDR3 coding sequence is TGTGCCAGCAGCACCACCGACAGGCCCAATCAGCCCCAGCATTTT.

The J gene is TRBJ1-5, the V gene TRBV7-9; 7 positions agree with TRBD1. The CDR3 covers 19 residues. CDR1 is SEHNR and CDR2 is FQNEAQ in the germline V gene (reference sequence). The junction had 17 bases not matched to a gene; V was cut back by 1 base and J by 5 bases. Here the CDR3 reads CASSLGWDTGVLAHQPQHF. The CDR3 DNA is TGTGCCAGCAGCTTAGGGTGGGACACAGGGGTGCTCGCACATCAGCCCCAGCATTTT.

This clone was counted a single time. The chain links TRBV11-2 to TRBJ2-1, with 9 bases that match TRBD2. This CDR3 comprises 15 residues. The germline CDR1 and CDR2 sequences are SGHAT and FQNNGV. After removal of 6 bases from V and 7 bases from J, the junction contained 10 bases not matched to a gene. The CDR3 coding sequence is TGTGCCAGCAGTTTCCTCCGGACTAGCGCGAATGAGCAGTTCTTC. Translated, it gives CASSFLRTSANEQFF.

The chain uses TRBV29-1 and TRBJ1-3, with no clear D. CDR1 SQVTM and CDR2 ANQGSEA come from the germline V gene. V was cut by 6 bases and J by 0 bases, with 12 bases left in between. The CDR3 loop spans 14 amino acids. In DNA form, the CDR3 reads TGCAGCGTAGCTCCTTTGAGCTCTGGAAACACCATATATTTT. This gives the protein CSVAPLSSGNTIYF.

This chain links TRBV30 with TRBJ1-1; a weak D match, TRBD1 (6 bases). This CDR3 has 14 amino acids. Germline values: CDR1 GTSNPN, CDR2 SVGIG (reference sequence). Trimming removed 4 bases at V and 0 bases at J, with 12 bases between. CDR3 residues: CAWNRDTMNTEAFF. For the CDR3, the DNA is TGTGCCTGGAACCGGGACACCATGAACACTGAAGCTTTCTTT.

The chain is built from TRBV19 and TRBJ2-7; TRBD2 is a possible D gene (5 bases). The V and J ends lost 3 bases and 0 bases respectively, with 12 bases between them. Germline CDR1 is LNHDA and CDR2 is SQIVND (reference sequence). The CDR3 has 15 residues. The CDR3 DNA sequence: TGTGCCAGTAGTATGAACACGGGAAGCTCCTACGAGCAGTACTTC. Protein product: CASSMNTGSSYEQYF.

This chain uses TRBV14 with TRBJ2-1; 10 positions agree with TRBD2. V lost 1 base, J lost 8 bases, and 5 bases stayed unmatched. Germline V gives CDR1 SGHDN, CDR2 FVKESK. This CDR3 spans 15 amino acids. The CDR3 region is CASSQGGAGGDEQFF. DNA of the CDR3: TGTGCCAGCAGCCAAGGGGGAGCGGGAGGGGATGAGCAGTTCTTC. Complete variable domain (other parts from reference TRBV14 and TRBJ2-1): EAGVTQFPSHSVIEKGQTVTLRCDPISGHDNLYWYRRVMGKEIKFLLHFVKESKQDESGMPNNRFLAERTGGTYSTLKVQPAELEDSGVYFCASSQGGAGGDEQFFGPGTRLTVL.

The CDR3 DNA reads as TGTGCCAGCAGCACAACAAGGGACAGCAACAATGAGCAGTTCTTC. It codes for CASSTTRDSNNEQFF. This chain uses TRBV7-9 with TRBJ2-1, with TRBD1 identical over 7 bases. CDR3 length: 15 residues. V was pared by 5 bases and J by 5 bases, with 9 bases of the junction left unmatched. Germline values: CDR1 SEHNR, CDR2 FQNEAQ (reference sequence).